Included here is one TCR beta chain sequence, with context. The source of the sample is a study of shared clonotypes between healthy human individuals. Study at large: A couple of women and a few men aged 18 to 49 served as donors.

In germline, CDR1 is LGHNT, CDR2 FRNRAP. V gave up 2 bases and J gave up 3 bases; unmatched junction bases: 3. The CDR3 totals 14 residues. Evenly divided among several immunoSEQ plates was the genomic DNA of each subset. This table comes from immunoSEQ multiplex PCR, and its TCRdb copy is limited to in-frame clones, with some not included. The table lists around 530,000 clones, just over 75% of them singletons. Donors had no recently reported acute infections or vaccinations and were HIV-negative. The TCR was taken from a middle-aged woman in good health. Some clones in this sample may be carry-over from other donors' samples. Sequenced: PBMCs. The J gene is TRBJ2-7, the V gene TRBV12-5; 8 bases align to TRBD2. DNA for the CDR3: TGTGCTAGTGGTTTGATCCGGGGGGGCTACGAGCAGTACTTC. This gives the protein CASGLIRGGYEQYF.